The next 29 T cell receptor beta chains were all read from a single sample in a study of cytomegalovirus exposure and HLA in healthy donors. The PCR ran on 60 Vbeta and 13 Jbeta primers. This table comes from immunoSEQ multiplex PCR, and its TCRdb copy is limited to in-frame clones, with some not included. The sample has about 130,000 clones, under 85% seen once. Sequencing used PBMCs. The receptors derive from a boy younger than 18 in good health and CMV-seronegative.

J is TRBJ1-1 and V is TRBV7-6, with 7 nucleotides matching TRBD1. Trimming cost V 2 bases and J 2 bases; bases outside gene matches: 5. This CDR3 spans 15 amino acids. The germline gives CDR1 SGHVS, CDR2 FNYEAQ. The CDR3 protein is CASSLRQGVNTEAFF. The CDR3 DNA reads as TGTGCCAGCAGCTTACGACAGGGAGTAAACACTGAAGCTTTCTTT.

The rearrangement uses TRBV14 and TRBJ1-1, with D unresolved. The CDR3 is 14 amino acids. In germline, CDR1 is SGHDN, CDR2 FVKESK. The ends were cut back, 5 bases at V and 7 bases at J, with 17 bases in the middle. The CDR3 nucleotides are TGTGCCAGCAGCTATTTTGGAGAACAACTTGAAGCTTTCTTT. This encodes CASSYFGEQLEAFF. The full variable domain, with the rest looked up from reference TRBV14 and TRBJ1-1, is EAGVTQFPSHSVIEKGQTVTLRCDPISGHDNLYWYRRVMGKEIKFLLHFVKESKQDESGMPNNRFLAERTGGTYSTLKVQPAELEDSGVYFCASSYFGEQLEAFFGQGTRLTVV.

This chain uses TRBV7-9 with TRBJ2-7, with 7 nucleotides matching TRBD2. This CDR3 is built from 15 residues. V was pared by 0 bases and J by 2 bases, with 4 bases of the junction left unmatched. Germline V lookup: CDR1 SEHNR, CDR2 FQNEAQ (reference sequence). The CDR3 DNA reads TGTGCCAGCAGCTTAGCAAGGGAGGGAACCTACGAGCAGTACTTC. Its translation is CASSLAREGTYEQYF.

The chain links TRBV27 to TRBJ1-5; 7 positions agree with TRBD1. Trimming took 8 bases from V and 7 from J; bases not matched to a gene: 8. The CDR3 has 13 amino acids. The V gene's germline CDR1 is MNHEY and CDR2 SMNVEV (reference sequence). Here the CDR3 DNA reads TGTGCCAGCGCCGAGACAGGGTACCAGCCCCAGCATTTT. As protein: CASAETGYQPQHF.

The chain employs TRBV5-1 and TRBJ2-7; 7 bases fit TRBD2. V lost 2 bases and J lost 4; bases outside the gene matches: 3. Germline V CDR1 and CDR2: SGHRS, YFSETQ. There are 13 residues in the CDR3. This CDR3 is CASSLGTKYEQYF. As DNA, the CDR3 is TGCGCCAGCAGCTTAGGGACTAAGTACGAGCAGTACTTC.

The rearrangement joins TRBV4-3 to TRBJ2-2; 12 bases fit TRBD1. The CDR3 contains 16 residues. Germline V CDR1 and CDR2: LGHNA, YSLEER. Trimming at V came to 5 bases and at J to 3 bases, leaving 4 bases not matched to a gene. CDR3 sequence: CASSTGTGGYTGELFF. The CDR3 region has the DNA TGCGCCAGCAGCACCGGGACAGGGGGCTACACCGGGGAGCTGTTTTTT.

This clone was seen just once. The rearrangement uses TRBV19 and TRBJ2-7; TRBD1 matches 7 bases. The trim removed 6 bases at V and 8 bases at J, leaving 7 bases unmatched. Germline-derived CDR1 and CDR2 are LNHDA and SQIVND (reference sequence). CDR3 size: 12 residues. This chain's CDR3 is CASSPRDSQQYF. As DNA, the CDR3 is TGTGCCAGTAGCCCAAGGGACAGTCAGCAGTACTTC.

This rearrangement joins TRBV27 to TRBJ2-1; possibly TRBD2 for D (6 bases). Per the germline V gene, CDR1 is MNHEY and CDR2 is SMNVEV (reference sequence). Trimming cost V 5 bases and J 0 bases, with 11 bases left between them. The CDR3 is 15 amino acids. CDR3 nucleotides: TGTGCCAGCAGTCCGGGACTCTCCTCCTACAATGAGCAGTTCTTC. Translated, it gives CASSPGLSSYNEQFF.

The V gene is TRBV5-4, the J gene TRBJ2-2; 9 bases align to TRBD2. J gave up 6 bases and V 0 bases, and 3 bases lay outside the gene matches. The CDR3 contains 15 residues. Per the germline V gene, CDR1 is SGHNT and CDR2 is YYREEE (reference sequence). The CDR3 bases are TGTGCCAGCAGCTTGGAAGGGACTAGCCCCGGGGAGCTGTTTTTT. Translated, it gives CASSLEGTSPGELFF.

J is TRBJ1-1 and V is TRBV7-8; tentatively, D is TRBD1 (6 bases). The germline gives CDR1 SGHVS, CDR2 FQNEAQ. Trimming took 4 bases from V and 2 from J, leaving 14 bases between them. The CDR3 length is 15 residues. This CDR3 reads CASSSGIQGNTEAFF. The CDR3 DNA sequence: TGTGCCAGCAGCTCCGGTATACAGGGAAACACTGAAGCTTTCTTT. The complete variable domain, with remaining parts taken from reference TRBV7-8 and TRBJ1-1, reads GAGVSQSPRYKVAKRGQDVALRCDPISGHVSLFWYQQALGQGPEFLTYFQNEAQLDKSGLPSDRFFAERPEGSVSTLKIQRTQQEDSAVYLCASSSGIQGNTEAFFGQGTRLTVV.

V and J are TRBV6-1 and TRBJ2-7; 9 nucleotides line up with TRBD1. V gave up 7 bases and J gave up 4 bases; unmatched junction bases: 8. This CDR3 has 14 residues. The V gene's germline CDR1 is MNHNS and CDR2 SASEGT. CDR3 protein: CASKYWDREYEQYF. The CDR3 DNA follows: TGTGCCAGCAAATATTGGGACAGGGAGTACGAGCAGTACTTC.

The CDR3 coding sequence is TGTGCCAGCAGCTTGGGAGGGCCGGAAGAGACCCAGTACTTC. Encoded protein: CASSLGGPEETQYF. This rearrangement joins TRBV5-6 to TRBJ2-5; D possibly corresponds to TRBD2 (5 bases). V was cut by 0 bases and J by 3 bases, with 9 bases left in between. The CDR3 is 14 amino acids. Germline V gene data show CDR1 as SGHDT and CDR2 as YYEEEE.

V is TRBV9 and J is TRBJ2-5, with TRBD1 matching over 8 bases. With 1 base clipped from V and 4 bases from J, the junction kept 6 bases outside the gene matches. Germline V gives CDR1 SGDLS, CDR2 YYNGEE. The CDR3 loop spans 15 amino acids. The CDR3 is CASSVQGANLETQYF. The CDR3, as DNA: TGTGCCAGCAGCGTACAGGGGGCGAATCTAGAGACCCAGTACTTC.

DNA of the CDR3: TGTGCCAGCTCCCCCGGTCAGGGGGCGAAAGGCTACACCTTC. Protein: CASSPGQGAKGYTF. The chain is built from TRBV18 and TRBJ1-2; 8 nucleotides align to TRBD1. This CDR3 has 14 amino acids. Germline loops: CDR1 KGHSH, CDR2 LQKENI. Trimming cost V 6 bases and J 8 bases; bases outside gene matches: 11.

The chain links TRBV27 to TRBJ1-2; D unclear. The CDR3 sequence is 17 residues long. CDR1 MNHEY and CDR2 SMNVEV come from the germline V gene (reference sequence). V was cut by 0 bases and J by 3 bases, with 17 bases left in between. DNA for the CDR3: TGTGCCAGCAGTTTATCGACCTCGGCAGGCCTCCACTATGGCTACACCTTC. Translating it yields CASSLSTSAGLHYGYTF.

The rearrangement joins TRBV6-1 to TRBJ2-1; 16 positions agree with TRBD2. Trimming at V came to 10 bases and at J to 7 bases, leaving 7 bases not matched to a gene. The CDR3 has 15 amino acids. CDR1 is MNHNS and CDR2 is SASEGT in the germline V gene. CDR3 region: CAIQTGLAGGNEQFF. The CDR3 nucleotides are TGTGCCATCCAGACGGGACTAGCGGGAGGGAATGAGCAGTTCTTC.

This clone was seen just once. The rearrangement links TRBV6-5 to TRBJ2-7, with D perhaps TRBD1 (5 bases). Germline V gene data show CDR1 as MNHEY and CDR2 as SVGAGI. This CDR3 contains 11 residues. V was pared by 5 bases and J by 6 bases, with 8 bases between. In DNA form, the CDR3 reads TGTGCCAGCAGTCAGGGTAGCGAGCAGTACTTC. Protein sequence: CASSQGSEQYF.

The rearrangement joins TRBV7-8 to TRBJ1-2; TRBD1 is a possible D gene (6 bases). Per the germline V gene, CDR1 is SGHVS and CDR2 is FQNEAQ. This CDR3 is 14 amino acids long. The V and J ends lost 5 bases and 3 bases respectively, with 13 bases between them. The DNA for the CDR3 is TGTGCCAGCAGCATAGGGGGGGTGGACTATGGCTACACCTTC. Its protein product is CASSIGGVDYGYTF. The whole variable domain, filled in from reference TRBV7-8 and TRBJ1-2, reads GAGVSQSPRYKVAKRGQDVALRCDPISGHVSLFWYQQALGQGPEFLTYFQNEAQLDKSGLPSDRFFAERPEGSVSTLKIQRTQQEDSAVYLCASSIGGVDYGYTFGSGTRLTVV.

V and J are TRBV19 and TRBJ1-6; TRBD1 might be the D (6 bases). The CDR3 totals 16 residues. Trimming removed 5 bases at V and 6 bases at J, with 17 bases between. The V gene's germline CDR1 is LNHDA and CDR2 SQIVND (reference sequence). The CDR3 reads CASSEPGQTVNSPLHF. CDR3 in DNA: TGTGCCAGTAGTGAACCCGGACAGACGGTTAATTCACCCCTCCACTTT. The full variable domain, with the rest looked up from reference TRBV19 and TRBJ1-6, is DGGITQSPKYLFRKEGQNVTLSCEQNLNHDAMYWYRQDPGQGLRLIYYSQIVNDFQKGDIAEGYSVSREKKESFPLTVTSAQKNPTAFYLCASSEPGQTVNSPLHFGNGTRLTVT.

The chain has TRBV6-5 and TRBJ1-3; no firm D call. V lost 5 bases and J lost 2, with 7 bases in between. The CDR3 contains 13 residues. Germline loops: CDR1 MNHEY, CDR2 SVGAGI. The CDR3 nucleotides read TGTGCCAGCAGTGAAGCGGCTGGAAACACCATATATTTT. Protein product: CASSEAAGNTIYF.

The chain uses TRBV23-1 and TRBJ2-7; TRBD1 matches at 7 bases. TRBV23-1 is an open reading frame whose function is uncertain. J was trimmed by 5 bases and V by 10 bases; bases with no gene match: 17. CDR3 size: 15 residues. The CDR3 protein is CATRPISGGEDEQYF. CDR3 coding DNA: TGCGCCACCCGACCGATTTCAGGGGGTGAGGACGAGCAGTACTTC.

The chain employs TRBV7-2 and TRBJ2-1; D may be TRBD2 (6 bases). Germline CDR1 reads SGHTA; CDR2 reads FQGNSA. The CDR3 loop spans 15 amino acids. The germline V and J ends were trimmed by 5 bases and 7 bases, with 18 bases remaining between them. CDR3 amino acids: CASSQMWGDVNEQFF. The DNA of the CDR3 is TGTGCCAGCAGCCAAATGTGGGGGGACGTGAATGAGCAGTTCTTC.

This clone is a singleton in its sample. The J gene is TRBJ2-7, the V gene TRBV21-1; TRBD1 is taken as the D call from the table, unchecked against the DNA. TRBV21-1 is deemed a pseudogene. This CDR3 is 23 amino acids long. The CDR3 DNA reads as TGTGCCAGCAGCAAAATCAAGTTGCCCGCCAAGGACAGGACGATCGGGCCCTCCTACGAGCAGTACTTC. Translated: CASSKIKLPAKDRTIGPSYEQYF.

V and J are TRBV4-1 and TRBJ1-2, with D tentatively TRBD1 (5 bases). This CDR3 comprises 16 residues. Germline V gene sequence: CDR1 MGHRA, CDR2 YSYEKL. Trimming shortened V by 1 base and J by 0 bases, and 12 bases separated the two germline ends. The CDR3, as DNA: TGCGCCAGCAGCCAAGGCCTCAGGGAAACTAACTATGGCTACACCTTC. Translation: CASSQGLRETNYGYTF.

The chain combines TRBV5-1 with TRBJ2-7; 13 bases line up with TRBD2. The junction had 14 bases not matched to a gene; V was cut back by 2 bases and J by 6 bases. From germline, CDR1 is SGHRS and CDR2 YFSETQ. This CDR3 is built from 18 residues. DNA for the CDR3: TGCGCCAGCAGCTTCGAAGGACTAGCGGGAGTAAGGGAGGGCGAGCAGTACTTC. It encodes CASSFEGLAGVREGEQYF.

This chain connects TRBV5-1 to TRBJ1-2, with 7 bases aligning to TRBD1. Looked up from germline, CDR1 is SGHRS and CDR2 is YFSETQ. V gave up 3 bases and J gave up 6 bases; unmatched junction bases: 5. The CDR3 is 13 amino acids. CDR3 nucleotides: TGCGCCAGCAGCTCGGTCCAGGGGGATGGCTACACCTTC. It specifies CASSSVQGDGYTF.

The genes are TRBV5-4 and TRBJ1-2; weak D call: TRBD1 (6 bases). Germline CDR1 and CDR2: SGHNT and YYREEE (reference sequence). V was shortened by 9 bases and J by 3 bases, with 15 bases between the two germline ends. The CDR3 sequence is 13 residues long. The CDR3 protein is CATQGLSDYGYTF. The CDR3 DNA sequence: TGTGCCACCCAGGGGTTATCGGACTATGGCTACACCTTC.

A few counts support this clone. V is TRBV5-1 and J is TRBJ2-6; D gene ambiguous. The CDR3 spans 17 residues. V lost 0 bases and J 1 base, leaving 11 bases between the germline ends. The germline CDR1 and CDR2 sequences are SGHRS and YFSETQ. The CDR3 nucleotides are TGCGCCAGCAGCTTGGAGGCCAGAGGATCTGGGGCCAACGTCCTGACTTTC. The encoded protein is CASSLEARGSGANVLTF.

The CDR3 sequence: CASSPWTGGLNTEAFF. The CDR3 DNA is TGTGCCAGTAGCCCCTGGACAGGGGGACTGAACACTGAAGCTTTCTTT. The chain links TRBV19 to TRBJ1-1; 10 bases fit TRBD1. The CDR3 extends over 16 amino acids. The V segment lost 6 bases and the J segment 0 bases; nucleotides outside the gene matches: 7. Germline V gene lookup returns CDR1 LNHDA and CDR2 SQIVND (reference sequence).